These 24 T cell receptor beta chains share one sample of origin, sequenced in a study of shared clonotypes between healthy human individuals. Data came from immunoSEQ multiplex PCR; TCRdb stores just in-frame clones and leaves some out. The sample comprises about 990,000 clones, approximately 78% of which are singletons, and roughly 0.62% rests with the top ten. The sample comprised memory CD4+ T cells from PBMCs. Documented subset: CD45RA-negative fraction. The receptors shown here come from a man in his late teens or twenties in good health. Some clones in this sample may be carry-over from other donors' samples.

The rearrangement joins TRBV5-1 to TRBJ2-3; D may be TRBD2 (6 bases). V was shortened by 3 bases and J by 4 bases, with 12 bases between the two germline ends. The CDR3 is made up of 14 amino acids. The germline V gene encodes CDR1 SGHRS and CDR2 YFSETQ. This chain's CDR3 is CASSSSGVADTQYF. The DNA of the CDR3 is TGCGCCAGCAGCTCCTCGGGAGTCGCAGATACGCAGTATTTT. The full variable domain, its missing parts supplied by reference TRBV5-1 and TRBJ2-3, is KAGVTQTPRYLIKTRGQQVTLSCSPISGHRSVSWYQQTPGQGLQFLFEYFSETQRNKGNFPGRFSGRQFSNSRSEMNVSTLELGDSALYLCASSSSGVADTQYFGPGTRLTVL.

The chain recombines TRBV11-1 with TRBJ2-2; maybe TRBD2 (5 bases). The CDR3 is made up of 15 amino acids. With 3 bases removed from V and 6 bases from J, the gap between germline ends came to 14 bases. Germline CDR1 is SGHAT and CDR2 is FQDESV (reference sequence). The CDR3 protein is CASSFGRGASGELFF. The DNA of the CDR3 is TGTGCCAGCAGCTTCGGTCGGGGAGCGTCCGGGGAGCTGTTTTTT.

V gene TRBV20-1 combines with J gene TRBJ1-2; the D gene is possibly TRBD1 (5 bases). The CDR3 covers 11 residues. V was pared by 3 bases and J by 6 bases, with 8 bases between. Germline assignment: CDR1 DFQATT and CDR2 SNEGSKA (reference sequence). In DNA, the CDR3 is TGCAGTGCTAGTGGGGGGAATGGCTACACCTTC. It yields the protein CSASGGNGYTF.

V gene TRBV10-3 combines with J gene TRBJ1-5, with D possibly being TRBD1 (5 bases). Germline CDR1 and CDR2: ENHRY and SYGVKD. The V end lost 11 bases, the J end lost 3 bases, and 11 bases lay between the germline ends. The CDR3 contains 12 residues. CDR3: CASQGINQPQHF. CDR3 DNA sequence: TGTGCCTCTCAGGGAATCAATCAGCCCCAGCATTTT.

The chain recombines TRBV7-2 with TRBJ2-7; D remains unclear. With 2 bases removed from V and 2 bases from J, the gap between germline ends came to 10 bases. This CDR3 region has 14 residues. Per germline, CDR1 SGHTA and CDR2 FQGNSA. The CDR3 is CASSLRLQTYEQYF. DNA for the CDR3: TGTGCCAGCAGCTTAAGGTTACAGACCTACGAGCAGTACTTC.

Details on this clone: This is likely an artifact of a read error, given a far larger clone one base away. V usage is TRBV4-3 and J usage is TRBJ2-7; 7 bases map to TRBD1. The CDR3 sequence is 15 residues long. Trimming cost V 0 bases and J 5 bases; bases outside gene matches: 7. CDR1 LGHNA and CDR2 YSLEER come from the germline V gene. CDR3 amino acids: CASSQERGPSHEQYF. DNA for the CDR3: TGCGCCAGCAGCCAAGAAAGGGGGCCGTCCCACGAGCAGTACTTC.

This clone was seen a handful of times. The gene calls are TRBV30 and TRBJ2-4; the D call may be TRBD1 or TRBD2 (5 bases each). The V end lost 3 bases, the J end lost 7 bases, and 13 bases lay between the germline ends. This CDR3 has 13 residues. Germline assignment: CDR1 GTSNPN and CDR2 SVGIG (reference sequence). CDR3 protein: CAWSAKGTNIQYF. The CDR3 coding sequence is TGTGCCTGGAGCGCAAAGGGGACCAACATTCAGTACTTC.

At least ten counts were recorded for this clone. The rearrangement links TRBV6-4 to TRBJ2-2, with D perhaps TRBD2 (5 bases). CDR3 length equals 14 residues. Per the germline V gene, CDR1 is MRHNA and CDR2 is SNTAGT. V lost 5 bases, J lost 1 base, and 8 bases lay in between. The CDR3 DNA sequence: TGTGCCAGCAGTCGGGAACAGAACACCGGGGAGCTGTTTTTT. It encodes CASSREQNTGELFF.

In regard to this clone: The sample carries other DNA sequences with the same CDR3. CDR3 loop: CASSSGTGGNEQYF. As DNA, the CDR3 is TGCGCCAGCAGCTCTGGGACAGGGGGAAACGAGCAGTACTTC. J is TRBJ2-7 and V is TRBV5-1; 11 bases line up with TRBD1. After removal of 3 bases from V and 5 bases from J, the junction contained 4 bases not matched to a gene. Per germline, CDR1 SGHRS and CDR2 YFSETQ. This CDR3 spans 14 amino acids.

The genes are TRBV11-1 and TRBJ2-2, with D perhaps being TRBD1 or TRBD2 (7 bases each). CDR3 length equals 15 residues. Germline CDR1 reads SGHAT; CDR2 reads FQDESV (reference sequence). Trimming removed 5 bases from V and 4 bases from J, with 14 bases in between. The CDR3 reads CASSQPGGGTGELFF. In DNA, the CDR3 is TGTGCCAGCAGCCAGCCAGGGGGGGGCACCGGGGAGCTGTTTTTT.

The chain has TRBV7-9 and TRBJ1-4; a possible D gene is TRBD1 (6 bases). Germline values: CDR1 SEHNR, CDR2 FQNEAQ (reference sequence). V dropped 0 bases and J dropped 8 bases, with 22 bases sitting between them. The CDR3 spans 18 residues. The CDR3 sequence: CASSLATQGNLRREKLFF. In DNA form, the CDR3 reads TGTGCCAGCAGCTTAGCAACACAGGGAAATTTGAGGAGGGAAAAACTGTTTTTT.

There are a few counts of this clone. The V gene is TRBV27, the J gene TRBJ2-2, with D perhaps matching TRBD2 (6 bases). Trimming cost V 6 bases and J 7 bases, with 21 bases left between them. The germline gives CDR1 MNHEY, CDR2 SMNVEV (reference sequence). The CDR3 extends over 16 amino acids. CDR3 in amino acids: CASSPSKWSGLGELFF. In DNA, the CDR3 is TGTGCCAGCAGCCCCTCCAAATGGAGCGGGCTCGGGGAGCTGTTTTTT.

About this clone: Just one base apart from a much larger clone, this may be a read error. The V and J genes are TRBV29-1 and TRBJ2-2; a weak D match, TRBD1 (7 bases). The CDR3 is 12 amino acids. Deletions cut 8 bases from V and 6 bases from J, with 13 bases between. Germline loops: CDR1 SQVTM, CDR2 ANQGSEA. For the CDR3, the DNA is TGCAGCATTTCCAGGGGGGCCGGGGAGCTGTTTTTT. Amino acids: CSISRGAGELFF.

The chain combines TRBV6-5 with TRBJ2-5; 7 bases map to TRBD1. The V segment lost 3 bases and the J segment 5 bases; nucleotides outside the gene matches: 6. CDR3 length: 14 residues. Germline-derived CDR1 and CDR2 are MNHEY and SVGAGI. CDR3 amino acids: CASSYATGRETQYF. The CDR3 nucleotides are TGTGCCAGCAGTTATGCGACAGGGCGGGAGACCCAGTACTTC.

Concerning this clone itself: A much larger clone sits a single nucleotide away, making a read error possible. Written as DNA, the CDR3 is TGTGCCAGCTCCTTAGAGTGGACAGGCACAGATACGCAGTATTTT. Its translation is CASSLEWTGTDTQYF. The chain combines TRBV11-2 with TRBJ2-3, with a weak D call TRBD1 (6 bases). The CDR3 is 15 residues long. V was pared by 8 bases and J by 1 base, with 16 bases between. Germline CDR1 is SGHAT and CDR2 is FQNNGV.

J is TRBJ2-1 and V is TRBV7-6; 12 bases line up with TRBD2. V dropped 5 bases and J dropped 6; count of bases not matched to a gene: 5. CDR1 and CDR2 (germline): SGHVS, FNYEAQ. The CDR3 loop spans 15 amino acids. The CDR3 DNA reads as TGTGCCAGCAGCATACTAGCGGGAGGACCCAATGAGCAGTTCTTC. This gives the protein CASSILAGGPNEQFF.

V gene TRBV27 combines with J gene TRBJ2-2; tentatively, D is TRBD2 (6 bases). With 8 bases removed from V and 8 bases from J, the gap between germline ends came to 9 bases. The CDR3 has 11 amino acids. Looked up from germline, CDR1 is MNHEY and CDR2 is SMNVEV (reference sequence). In DNA form, the CDR3 reads TGTGCCAGCCGGGGGTTGGGGGAGCTGTTTTTT. The encoded protein is CASRGLGELFF.

The rearrangement uses TRBV4-2 and TRBJ1-5; D is possibly TRBD1 (5 bases). The germline gives CDR1 LGHNA, CDR2 YNFKEQ. The CDR3 has 15 amino acids. V was cut by 0 bases and J by 4 bases, with 10 bases left in between. CDR3 residues: CASSQDRQPNQPQHF. The CDR3, as DNA: TGTGCCAGCAGCCAAGATCGACAGCCTAATCAGCCCCAGCATTTT.

The sample holds a few counts of this clone. This chain joins TRBV4-2 and TRBJ2-1; 7 bases match TRBD2. The CDR3 runs 16 residues. Germline V gives CDR1 LGHNA, CDR2 YNFKEQ. V gave up 0 bases and J gave up 6 bases; unmatched junction bases: 8. Written as DNA, the CDR3 is TGTGCCAGCAGCCAAGAGGGGAGGGGTCTTGGCAATGAGCAGTTCTTC. This codes for CASSQEGRGLGNEQFF.

V gene TRBV7-9 combines with J gene TRBJ2-1; TRBD2 matches at 9 bases. Germline lookup yields CDR1 SEHNR and CDR2 FQNEAQ (reference sequence). This CDR3 has 15 amino acids. After removal of 3 bases from V and 5 bases from J, the junction contained 5 bases not matched to a gene. The CDR3 region has the DNA TGTGCCAGCAGCTTTGGTGCGGGAGGGCACAATGAGCAGTTCTTC. Translated, it gives CASSFGAGGHNEQFF.

In its sample, this clone was seen once. The V and J genes are TRBV13 and TRBJ2-7, with 12 bases identical to TRBD2. The CDR3 extends over 17 amino acids. CDR1 and CDR2 from the germline V gene are PRHDT and FYEKMQ (reference sequence). V shed 0 bases, J shed 6 bases, and the junction held 9 bases outside the gene matches. CDR3 sequence (DNA): TGTGCCAGCAGCTTAGGTTACTCGACTAGCGGGAGTAGCGAGCAGTACTTC. Translation: CASSLGYSTSGSSEQYF.

This chain links TRBV11-2 with TRBJ1-5; 7 nucleotides align to TRBD1. Unmatched junction bases numbered 2, after V lost 5 bases and J lost 4 bases. This CDR3 is built from 13 residues. Germline V gene sequence: CDR1 SGHAT, CDR2 FQNNGV. The CDR3 loop reads CASSRDRNQPQHF. The CDR3 coding sequence is TGTGCCAGCAGCCGGGACAGAAATCAGCCCCAGCATTTT.

Written as DNA, the CDR3 is TGTGCCAGCAGCAGGCGGGAGCTCACAGCGGGGACTGAAGCTTTCTTT. Translated, it gives CASSRRELTAGTEAFF. The V and J genes are TRBV5-8 and TRBJ1-1, with D uncertain. CDR3 length equals 16 residues. The V gene lost 4 bases and the J gene lost 5 bases, with 21 bases spanning the gap. Per the germline V gene, CDR1 is SGHTS and CDR2 is YDEGEE.

V gene TRBV2 combines with J gene TRBJ2-5, with TRBD1 matching 7 bases. This CDR3 has 15 amino acids. CDR1 is SNHLY, CDR2 FYNNEI, per germline. J lost 4 bases, V lost 3 bases, and 8 bases had no gene match. The CDR3 sequence is CASSDSWDSGETQYF. CDR3 coding DNA: TGTGCCAGCAGTGATAGTTGGGACAGCGGAGAGACCCAGTACTTC.